Shown below are 12 T cell receptor beta chains from a single sample sequenced in a study of T cell responses to AZD1222 COVID-19 vaccine. TCRdb keeps only in-frame clones here, not all; method: immunoSEQ multiplex PCR. The sample shows 95,000 to 150,000 clones, 75% to 90% of them seen only once. The sample here was peripheral blood, taken on day 0 of AZD1222 vaccination. The receptors here all came from an adult in good health.

This clone was counted once. The chain couples TRBV7-9 to TRBJ2-7; 10 bases are a match to TRBD1. This CDR3 has 14 amino acids. V trimming: 5 bases; J trimming: 5 bases; junction bases outside the gene matches: 6. Germline V gene sequence: CDR1 SEHNR, CDR2 FQNEAQ (reference sequence). The CDR3 DNA follows: TGTGCCAGCAGCCCCCGGACAGGGGGACACGAGCAGTACTTC. Amino acids: CASSPRTGGHEQYF. The full variable domain, completed using reference TRBV7-9 and TRBJ2-7, is DTGVSQNPRHKITKRGQNVTFRCDPISEHNRLYWYRQTLGQGPEFLTYFQNEAQLEKSRLLSDRFSAERPKGSFSTLEIQRTEQGDSAMYLCASSPRTGGHEQYFGPGTRLTVT.

This clone was detected once. The CDR3 reads CASRPDSQVQFF. The CDR3 bases are TGTGCCAGCAGACCCGACAGCCAAGTGCAGTTCTTC. The gene calls are TRBV12-3 or TRBV12-4 and TRBJ2-1, with a tentative D call TRBD1 (5 bases). CDR3 length: 12 residues. V dropped 6 bases and J dropped 12 bases, with 15 bases sitting between them.

The CDR3 DNA is TGTGCCAGCAGTTACTCGCCGGTCCCAGATACGCAGTATTTT. Protein: CASSYSPVPDTQYF. This sequence joins TRBV6-5 and TRBJ2-3, with unresolved D. Germline CDR1 reads MNHEY; CDR2 reads SVGAGI. Trimming took 0 bases from V and 4 from J, leaving 8 bases between them. The CDR3 sequence is 14 residues long.

The V call is TRBV5-1, the J call TRBJ1-1, with D unresolved. Germline V gene data show CDR1 as SGHRS and CDR2 as YFSETQ. The CDR3 runs to 11 residues. Trimming took off 5 bases at V and 1 base at J, with 3 bases between the two ends. The CDR3 sequence: CASSGNTEAFF. CDR3 sequence (DNA): TGCGCCAGCAGTGGGAACACTGAAGCTTTCTTT.

The chain is built from TRBV4-1 and TRBJ1-1; 7 bases match TRBD1. The J segment lost 4 bases and the V segment lost 1 base, leaving 9 bases of the junction unmatched. Germline V CDR1 and CDR2: MGHRA, YSYEKL. The CDR3 totals 16 residues. CDR3 sequence: CASSQADRAGATEAFF. CDR3 sequence (DNA): TGCGCCAGCAGCCAAGCCGACAGGGCCGGGGCCACTGAAGCTTTCTTT.

This chain uses TRBV10-3 with TRBJ1-3; no firm D call. Per germline, CDR1 ENHRY and CDR2 SYGVKD. This CDR3 spans 12 amino acids. CDR3 bases: TGTGGTTCCTCCTCAGGAGGAAACACCATATATTTT. It specifies CGSSSGGNTIYF.

V and J are TRBV5-4 and TRBJ2-7; 10 bases line up with TRBD1. This CDR3 is 15 amino acids long. The germline gives CDR1 SGHNT, CDR2 YYREEE (reference sequence). The V segment lost 0 bases and the J segment 3 bases; nucleotides outside the gene matches: 3. In DNA form, the CDR3 reads TGTGCCAGCAGCTTGGGAAGGACAGGGGGCTACGAGCAGTACTTC. Translation: CASSLGRTGGYEQYF.

This rearrangement joins TRBV7-9 to TRBJ1-2; no definite D call. Germline V lookup: CDR1 SEHNR, CDR2 FQNEAQ (reference sequence). The CDR3 consists of 11 residues. Deletions cut 10 bases from V and 4 bases from J, with 10 bases between. This CDR3 reads CATGWRYGYTF. For the CDR3, the DNA is TGTGCCACCGGGTGGCGCTATGGCTACACCTTC.

The chain is built from TRBV28 and TRBJ1-2, with 7 positions matching TRBD1. This CDR3 is 17 amino acids long. Trimming took 2 bases from V and 3 from J; bases not matched to a gene: 12. Germline CDR1 is MDHEN and CDR2 is SYDVKM. DNA for the CDR3: TGTGCCAGCAGTTTAATCGGTAAAGGGGGCAGACACTATGGCTACACCTTC. This gives the protein CASSLIGKGGRHYGYTF.

The J gene is TRBJ1-1, the V gene TRBV28; D unresolved. V dropped 3 bases and J dropped 0 bases, with 11 bases sitting between them. The germline V gene encodes CDR1 MDHEN and CDR2 SYDVKM. The CDR3 loop spans 15 amino acids. CDR3 sequence: CASSFRRIMNTEAFF. The CDR3 bases are TGTGCCAGCAGTTTTCGACGGATCATGAACACTGAAGCTTTCTTT. Looking up the rest from reference TRBV28 and TRBJ1-1 gives the full variable domain: DVKVTQSSRYLVKRTGEKVFLECVQDMDHENMFWYRQDPGLGLRLIYFSYDVKMKEKGDIPEGYSVSREKKERFSLILESASTNQTSMYLCASSFRRIMNTEAFFGQGTRLTVV.

This clone has only a few counts. The V call is TRBV30, the J call TRBJ1-2; D may be TRBD1 (5 bases). The CDR3 is made up of 12 amino acids. V was clipped by 0 bases and J by 4 bases, with 6 bases between them. In germline, CDR1 is GTSNPN, CDR2 SVGIG (reference sequence). CDR3 in amino acids: CAWSVGLYGYTF. CDR3 coding DNA: TGTGCCTGGAGTGTGGGGCTCTATGGCTACACCTTC. The variable domain in full, with the rest retrieved from reference TRBV30 and TRBJ1-2, is SQTIHQWPATLVQPVGSPLSLECTVEGTSNPNLYWYRQAAGRGLQLLFYSVGIGQISSEVPQNLSASRPQDRQFILSSKKLLLSDSGFYLCAWSVGLYGYTFGSGTRLTVV.

The sample holds one count of this clone. V and J are TRBV28 and TRBJ2-1; 7 bases are a match to TRBD1. The germline V gene has CDR1 MDHEN and CDR2 SYDVKM. This CDR3 is built from 12 residues. V lost 5 bases, J lost 9 bases, and 4 bases stayed unmatched. CDR3: CASSTGAREQFF. Here the CDR3 DNA reads TGTGCCAGCAGTACAGGGGCCCGTGAGCAGTTCTTC.